This TCR beta chain was identified in a study of cytomegalovirus exposure and HLA in healthy donors. Participants comprised healthy donors of bone marrow. Concerning this clone itself: The antigen is not known.

PCR amplification relied on 60 Vbeta primers (plus 13 Jbeta primers). The repertoire was sequenced with immunoSEQ multiplex PCR; TCRdb's copy has only in-frame clones and lacks some. The sample holds some 110,000 clones. Study-wide points: A later analysis linked a missense variant in DCLRE1C to the trimming of TCR beta V and J genes. In a later analysis, the majority of CMV-associated beta chains seemingly showed HLA restriction. Previous analysis showed most TCR beta V segments were productive about 87% or about 30% of the time.

CDR3 size: 14 residues. V lost 3 bases and J 4 bases, leaving 12 bases between the germline ends. Germline V lookup: CDR1 SGHRS, CDR2 YFSETQ. The chain carries TRBV5-1 and TRBJ2-3; no clear D gene. The source is a man aged 25 to 40 in good health and CMV-seronegative. The source material was PBMCs. Written as DNA, the CDR3 is TGCGCCAGCAGCTCGTTCCGCGCCGCAGATACGCAGTATTTT. Translated, it gives CASSSFRAADTQYF.